The clone carrying this TCR beta chain has just a few counts. This entry belongs to a study of T-cell memory formation after mild COVID-19. The CDR3 length is 12 residues. The V gene lost 1 base and the J gene lost 7 bases, with 8 bases spanning the gap. The germline V gene has CDR1 SGDLS and CDR2 YYNGEE. From the 5' RACE reads, TCRdb called clonotypes with MiXCR, one entry per CDR3 protein. The sample lists some 210,000 distinct CDR3 sequences; 25% to 35% were seen once. J is TRBJ1-1 and V is TRBV9; the D is unclear. What was sequenced was PBMCs or a T cell subset sorted from them (not recorded which). The origin of this receptor is an adult woman who had mild COVID-19 (a few samples of this study predate the infection). Cell type and time point are not known. CDR3 residues: CASSVSSSEAFF. The CDR3 DNA sequence: TGTGCCAGCAGCGTATCCTCCAGTGAAGCTTTCTTT.